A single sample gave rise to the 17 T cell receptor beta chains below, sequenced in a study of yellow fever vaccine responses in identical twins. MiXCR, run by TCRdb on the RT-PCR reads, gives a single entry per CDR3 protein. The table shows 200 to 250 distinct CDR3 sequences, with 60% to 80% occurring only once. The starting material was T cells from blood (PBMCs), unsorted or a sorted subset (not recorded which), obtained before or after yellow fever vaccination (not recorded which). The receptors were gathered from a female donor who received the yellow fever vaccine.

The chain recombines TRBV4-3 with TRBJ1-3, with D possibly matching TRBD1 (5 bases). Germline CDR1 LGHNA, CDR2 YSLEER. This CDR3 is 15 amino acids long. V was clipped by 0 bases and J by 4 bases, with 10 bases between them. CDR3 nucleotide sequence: TGCGCCAGCAGCCAAGAAGGGGCGGGGGGAAACACCATATATTTT. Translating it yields CASSQEGAGGNTIYF.

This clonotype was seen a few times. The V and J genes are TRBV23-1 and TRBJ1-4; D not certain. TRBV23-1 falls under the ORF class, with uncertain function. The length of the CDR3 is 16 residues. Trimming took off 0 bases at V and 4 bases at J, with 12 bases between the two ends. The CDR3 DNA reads TGCGCCAGCAGTCAATCGGCCAGCTCTCATAATGAAAAACTGTTTTTT. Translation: CASSQSASSHNEKLFF.

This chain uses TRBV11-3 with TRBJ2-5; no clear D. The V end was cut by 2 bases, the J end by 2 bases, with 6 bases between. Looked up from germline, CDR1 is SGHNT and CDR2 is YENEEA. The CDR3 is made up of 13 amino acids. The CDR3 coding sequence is TGTGCCAGCAGCTTATGGAGACAAGAGACCCAGTACTTC. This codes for CASSLWRQETQYF.

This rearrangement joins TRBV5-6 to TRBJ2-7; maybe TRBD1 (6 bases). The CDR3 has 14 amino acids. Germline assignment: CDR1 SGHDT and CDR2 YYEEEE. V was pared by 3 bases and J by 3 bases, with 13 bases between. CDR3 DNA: TGTGCCAGCAGCTCCGAGCGGACAGACTACGAGCAGTACGTC. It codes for CASSSERTDYEQYV.

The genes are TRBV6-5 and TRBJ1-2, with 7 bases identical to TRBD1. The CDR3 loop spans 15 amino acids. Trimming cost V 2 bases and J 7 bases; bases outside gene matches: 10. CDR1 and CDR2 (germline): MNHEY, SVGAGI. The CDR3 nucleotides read TGTGCCAGCAGTTACAGGCCCAGGGGGGATCGTGGCTACACCTTC. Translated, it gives CASSYRPRGDRGYTF.

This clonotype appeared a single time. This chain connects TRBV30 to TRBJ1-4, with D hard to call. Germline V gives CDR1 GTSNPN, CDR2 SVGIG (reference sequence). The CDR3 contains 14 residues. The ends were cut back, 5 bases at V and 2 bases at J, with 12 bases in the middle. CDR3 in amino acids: CAWGGPGTNEKLFF. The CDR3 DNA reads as TGTGCCTGGGGCGGACCTGGGACTAATGAAAAACTGTTTTTT.

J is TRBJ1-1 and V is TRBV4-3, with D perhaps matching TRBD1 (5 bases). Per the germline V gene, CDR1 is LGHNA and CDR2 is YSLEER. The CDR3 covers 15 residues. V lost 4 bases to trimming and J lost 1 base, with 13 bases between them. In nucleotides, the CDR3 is TGCGCCAGCAGCCCGGGCCGGGGCCCGAACACTGAAGCTTTCTTT. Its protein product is CASSPGRGPNTEAFF.

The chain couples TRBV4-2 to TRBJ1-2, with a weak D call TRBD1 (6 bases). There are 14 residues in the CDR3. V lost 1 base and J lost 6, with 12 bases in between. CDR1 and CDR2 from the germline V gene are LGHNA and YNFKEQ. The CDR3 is CASSQGEGGHGYTF. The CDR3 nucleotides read TGTGCCAGCAGCCAAGGGGAGGGGGGCCATGGCTACACCTTC.

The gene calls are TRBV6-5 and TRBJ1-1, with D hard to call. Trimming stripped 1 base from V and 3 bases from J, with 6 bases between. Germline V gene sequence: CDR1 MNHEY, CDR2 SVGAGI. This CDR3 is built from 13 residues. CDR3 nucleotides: TGTGCCAGCAGTTACTACAAGGACACTGAAGCTTTCTTT. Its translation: CASSYYKDTEAFF.

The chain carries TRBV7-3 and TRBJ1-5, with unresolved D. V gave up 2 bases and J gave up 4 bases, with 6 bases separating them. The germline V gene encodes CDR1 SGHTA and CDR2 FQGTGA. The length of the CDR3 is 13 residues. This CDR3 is CASSLGENQPQHF. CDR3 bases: TGTGCCAGCAGCTTAGGCGAGAATCAGCCCCAGCATTTT.

The CDR3, as DNA: TGCGCCAGCAGCCCGGGACTAGCGACTTCCTACGAGCAGTACTTC. Amino acid sequence: CASSPGLATSYEQYF. The gene calls are TRBV4-3 and TRBJ2-7; 10 bases are shared with TRBD2. Looked up from germline, CDR1 is LGHNA and CDR2 is YSLEER. CDR3 length: 15 residues. The V segment lost 4 bases and the J segment 1 base; nucleotides outside the gene matches: 4.

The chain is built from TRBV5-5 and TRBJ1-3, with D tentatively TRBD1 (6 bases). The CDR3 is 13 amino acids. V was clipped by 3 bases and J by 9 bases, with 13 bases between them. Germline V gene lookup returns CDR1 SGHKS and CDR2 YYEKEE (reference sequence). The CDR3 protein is CASSSETGLTIYF. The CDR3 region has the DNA TGTGCCAGCAGCTCCGAAACAGGGCTCACCATATATTTT.

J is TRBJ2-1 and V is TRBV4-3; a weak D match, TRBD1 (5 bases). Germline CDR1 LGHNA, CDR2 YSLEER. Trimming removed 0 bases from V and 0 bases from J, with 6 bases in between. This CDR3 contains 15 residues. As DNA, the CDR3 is TGCGCCAGCAGCCAAGACAGGGACTCCTACAATGAGCAGTTCTTC. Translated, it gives CASSQDRDSYNEQFF.

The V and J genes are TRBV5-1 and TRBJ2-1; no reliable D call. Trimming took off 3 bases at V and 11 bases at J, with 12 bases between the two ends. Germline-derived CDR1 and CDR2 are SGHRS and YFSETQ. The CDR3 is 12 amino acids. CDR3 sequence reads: CASSYQERQQFF. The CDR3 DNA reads TGCGCCAGCAGCTACCAAGAGCGCCAGCAGTTCTTC.

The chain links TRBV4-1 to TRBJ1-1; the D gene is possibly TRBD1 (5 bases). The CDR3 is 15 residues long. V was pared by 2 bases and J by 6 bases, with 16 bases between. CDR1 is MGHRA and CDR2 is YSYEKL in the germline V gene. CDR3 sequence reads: CASSQHVRAISEAFF. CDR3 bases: TGCGCCAGCAGCCAACATGTCAGGGCGATCTCTGAAGCTTTCTTT.

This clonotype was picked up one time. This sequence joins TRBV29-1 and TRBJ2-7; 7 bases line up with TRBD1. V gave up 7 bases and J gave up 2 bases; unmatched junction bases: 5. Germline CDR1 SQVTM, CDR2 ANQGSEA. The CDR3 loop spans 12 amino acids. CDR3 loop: CSARTGPYEQYF. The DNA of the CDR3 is TGCAGCGCCAGGACAGGACCCTACGAGCAGTACTTC.

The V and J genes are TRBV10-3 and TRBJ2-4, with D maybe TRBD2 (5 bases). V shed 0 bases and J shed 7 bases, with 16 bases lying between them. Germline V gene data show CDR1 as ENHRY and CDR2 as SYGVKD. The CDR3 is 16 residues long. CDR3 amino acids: CAISESEGRAGNIQYF. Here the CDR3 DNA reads TGTGCCATCAGTGAGTCTGAGGGAAGAGCCGGGAACATTCAGTACTTC.